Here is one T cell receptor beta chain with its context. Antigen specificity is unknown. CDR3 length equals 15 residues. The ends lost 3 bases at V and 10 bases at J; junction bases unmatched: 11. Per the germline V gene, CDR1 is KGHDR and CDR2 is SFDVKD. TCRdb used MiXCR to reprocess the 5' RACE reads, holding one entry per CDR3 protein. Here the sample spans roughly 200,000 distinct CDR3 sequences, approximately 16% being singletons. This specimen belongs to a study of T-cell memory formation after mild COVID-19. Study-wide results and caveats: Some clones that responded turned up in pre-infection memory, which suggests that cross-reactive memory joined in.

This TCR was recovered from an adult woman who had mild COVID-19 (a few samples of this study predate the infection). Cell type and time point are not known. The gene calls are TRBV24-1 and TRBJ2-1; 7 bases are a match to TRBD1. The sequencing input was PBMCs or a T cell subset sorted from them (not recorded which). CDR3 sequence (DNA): TGTGCCACCAGTGATAGGTCAAGAGGGGGCCGGGAGCAGTTCTTC. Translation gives CATSDRSRGGREQFF.